Shown below are 10 T cell receptor beta chains from a single sample sequenced in a study of pediatric ulcerative colitis. The table came from immunoSEQ multiplex PCR; TCRdb's copy has only in-frame clones and leaves some out. The top ten hold around 1.5% of the sample, which has about 60,000 clones, 85% to 90% seen once. The sample was blood. These TCRs come from a boy aged 5-17 years who was a control in a study of pediatric ulcerative colitis.

The rearrangement uses TRBV6-5 and TRBJ2-5; D unclear. The length of the CDR3 is 13 residues. In germline, CDR1 is MNHEY, CDR2 SVGAGI. V shed 7 bases and J shed 9 bases, with 18 bases lying between them. This chain's CDR3 is CASIGLIGSAQYF. Written as DNA, the CDR3 is TGTGCCAGCATAGGGCTGATAGGTTCCGCCCAGTACTTC.

The chain carries TRBV11-2 and TRBJ2-7, with 10 bases that match TRBD1. V was clipped by 0 bases and J by 5 bases; unmatched bases: 4. This CDR3 has 15 residues. The germline gives CDR1 SGHAT, CDR2 FQNNGV. CDR3 in DNA: TGTGCCAGCAGCTTAGAGGGGACAGGGGTCCACGAGCAGTACTTC. It codes for CASSLEGTGVHEQYF.

The table lists this clone with a count of one. V is TRBV5-1 and J is TRBJ2-7, with 11 nucleotides matching TRBD2. This CDR3 is 17 amino acids long. In germline, CDR1 is SGHRS, CDR2 YFSETQ. Unmatched junction bases numbered 9, after V lost 4 bases and J lost 0 bases. CDR3 sequence: CASSRTSGRVSSYEQYF. In DNA, the CDR3 is TGCGCCAGCAGCAGAACTAGCGGGAGAGTAAGCTCCTACGAGCAGTACTTC.

The chain combines TRBV6-1 with TRBJ1-1, with D unclear. With 2 bases removed from V and 6 bases from J, the gap between germline ends came to 13 bases. This CDR3 spans 14 amino acids. Per the germline V gene, CDR1 is MNHNS and CDR2 is SASEGT. The CDR3 protein is CASSESGGGSEAFF. The CDR3 nucleotides are TGTGCCAGCAGTGAATCTGGAGGCGGGTCTGAAGCTTTCTTT.

This chain joins TRBV4-2 and TRBJ1-4, with 8 bases aligning to TRBD1. Germline CDR1 and CDR2: LGHNA and YNFKEQ. V dropped 6 bases and J dropped 0; count of bases not matched to a gene: 6. The CDR3 length is 16 residues. CDR3 in DNA: TGTGCCAGCAGTCAGACAGGGGACGCAACTAATGAAAAACTGTTTTTT. It translates to CASSQTGDATNEKLFF.

The chain couples TRBV19 to TRBJ1-2; unclear D gene. Trimming left V 5 bases short and J 3 bases short, with 13 bases between. The CDR3 totals 14 residues. The germline V gene encodes CDR1 LNHDA and CDR2 SQIVND (reference sequence). CDR3 residues: CASSSGEMDYGYTF. The CDR3 DNA reads as TGTGCCAGTAGTTCTGGGGAGATGGACTATGGCTACACCTTC.

This clone was recorded a few times. The chain employs TRBV7-9 and TRBJ1-2, with D possibly TRBD1 on 5 matching bases. The V gene's germline CDR1 is SEHNR and CDR2 FQNEAQ (reference sequence). Trimming shortened V by 4 bases and J by 0 bases, and 18 bases separated the two germline ends. The CDR3 extends over 17 amino acids. CDR3 sequence reads: CASSSRPDSGSNYGYTF. In nucleotides, the CDR3 is TGTGCCAGCAGCTCTCGGCCAGACAGTGGTTCTAACTATGGCTACACCTTC.

This chain joins TRBV6-5 and TRBJ2-7, with TRBD2 identical over 7 bases. CDR3 length: 12 residues. Germline-derived CDR1 and CDR2 are MNHEY and SVGAGI. V shed 6 bases, J shed 6 bases, and the junction held 5 bases outside the gene matches. The CDR3 DNA sequence: TGTGCCAGCAGCTCACTAGCGAGCGAGCAGTACTTC. Its translation is CASSSLASEQYF.

CDR3 residues: CASSSRTGYEQYF. CDR3 sequence (DNA): TGTGCCAGCAGTTCTAGGACAGGTTACGAGCAGTACTTC. V usage is TRBV6-5 and J usage is TRBJ2-7; 7 bases are shared with TRBD1. The V and J ends lost 4 bases and 4 bases, in that order; junction bases with no gene match: 4. The CDR3 consists of 13 residues. The germline CDR1 and CDR2 sequences are MNHEY and SVGAGI.

The chain couples TRBV6-6 to TRBJ1-2, with D hard to call. Germline V gene lookup returns CDR1 MNHNY and CDR2 SVGAGI (reference sequence). Trimming cost V 0 bases and J 3 bases, with 8 bases left between them. CDR3 length equals 14 residues. The CDR3 nucleotides are TGTGCCAGCAGTTACTCGGGAGCGGACTATGGCTACACCTTC. Translation gives CASSYSGADYGYTF.